This is a list of T cell receptor beta chains from one sample in a study of post-analysis software for immune sequencing data. TCRdb used MiXCR to reprocess the PCR reads, holding one entry per CDR3 protein. The sample has roughly 400,000 distinct CDR3 sequences; about 40% are singletons. The sample comprised blood. These receptors originate from a girl between 2 and 10 years old with multiple sclerosis. Both conserved end residues are part of each CDR3. Fields, in order: V gene, CDR3 protein.

>TRBV5-1
CASSFGLGGRNEQFF
>TRBV5-1
CASSFAGAYNEQFF
>TRBV20-1
CSASGSWGDTQYF
>TRBV11-2
CASSLGTSLSGETQYF
>TRBV7-2
CASNLVYRGPYEQYF
>TRBV10-1
CASSEEIAMGQYF
>TRBV4-1
CASSLLPPLAGLTYEQYF
>TRBV29-1
CSGQGLGEAQYF
>TRBV5-1
CASSPGQEPRGYTF
>TRBV20-1
CSARDRPRGEKLFF
>TRBV7-9
CASSFELVWPQHF
>TRBV29-1
CSVVGIYYNEQFF
>TRBV4-1
CASSQVRQLAGAYYEQYF
>TRBV20-1
CSATDRGWKNSYNEQFF
>TRBV20-1
CSARGLASGGSIQYF
>TRBV30
CAWSGGLAGPKNIQYF
>TRBV6-6
CASSYSLYEQYF
>TRBV7-8
CASSLVWTGDYEQYF
>TRBV7-2
CASSSPDRRADTQYF
>TRBV27
CASSPDKGFSTDTEYF
>TRBV28
CASSTALMYRYGYTF
>TRBV5-4
CASGSSYNEQYF
>TRBV11-2
CASSLGGGYGYTF
>TRBV12-5
CASGLELLTDTQYF
>TRBV27
CASRVIGTGKADTQYF
>TRBV24-1
CATTGGPSYNEQFF
>TRBV30
CACGPTVQETQYF
>TRBV6-5
CASSHRVGETQYF
>TRBV6-5
CASSYGRVGQETQYF
>TRBV6-2/TRBV6-3
CASSFGRNTEAFF
>TRBV20-1
CSAGDRGREGLAGWSSYNEQFF
>TRBV24-1
CATSLDRAPYEQYF
>TRBV10-3
CAISQEGDTQYF
>TRBV5-1
CASSVGPGFYNEQYF
>TRBV18
CASSPYSSLGGTEAFF
>TRBV29-1
CSIDRVGGEFTDTQYF
>TRBV29-1
CSVSQTGRPEAFF
>TRBV6-5
CASSSWYSGANVLTF
>TRBV12-3/TRBV12-4
CASRGDSRIHNEQFF
>TRBV3-1
CASSHAGQDGYTF
>TRBV5-1
CASSRGGQSFQETQYF
>TRBV12-3/TRBV12-4
CASSFILLLAGDYNEQFF
>TRBV12-3/TRBV12-4
CASSKSSGTVVNGYTF
>TRBV3-1
CASSQVRGGYTF
>TRBV27
CAGSLNPGQGGTEAFF
>TRBV5-1
CASSLAGTGKDTQYF
>TRBV28
CASSGGGLTQYF